The source of this TCR beta chain is a study of blood T cell repertoires in COVID-19 (dated by TCRdb to the early 2020s). Concerning the study at large: Samples from collaborators originated in the United States, Italy and Spain and spanned both the acute and convalescent phases of COVID-19. The material from the prospective study consisted of cDNA or gDNA derived from T cells, B-cell-depleted T cells, or PBMCs. Deeply sampled blood TCRbeta repertoires from subjects exposed to, actively infected with, or recovered from COVID-19 were included in the dataset. The repertoires were released in a freely available public database intended as a resource for research on the immune response to SARS-CoV-2. Samples were obtained from the ongoing ImmuneRACE study (first 160 participants) and from some 1,300 subjects provided by 6 global collaborators. Nearly every sample came with metadata listing a de-identified subject ID, COVID-19 status, age in years and sex. Where available, HLA class I and class II types were taken from metadata supplied by the sample provider and were not determined by assay-based typing.

Each collaborating institution followed its own protocols to collect whole blood in K2EDTA tubes. For TCRbeta analysis, collaborators shipped samples as frozen whole blood, isolated PBMCs, or DNA extracted from either of those sample types. Concerning this clone itself: Its antigen has not been determined. No much larger clonotype is one base removed from it; base qualities were not supplied.

TCRbeta CDR3 regions were amplified from genomic DNA using the immunoSEQ Assay, a bias-controlled multiplex PCR. The paper's processing steps were these. Nucleated cell counts per sample were estimated from amplification of reference gene primers within the assay. To quantify the absolute abundance of each unique TCRbeta CDR3 rearrangement, sequence reads were collapsed and filtered. For each sample, productive Simpson clonality was calculated as the square root of Simpson's diversity index over productive rearrangements. TCRdb took over this immuneACCESS table, retaining in-frame rearrangements with V and J assigned. Such tables are incomplete; in checked studies, under half of the missing clones stem from an unresolved V gene, and the remainder is unexplained. From that table come the V and J calls and clone size; the DNA was used to work out D and trimming. Counted in this sample were over 60,000 clones; roughly three quarters of them appeared once. The top ten clones comprise about 34% of the sample.

Here is what the overall study found, with its caveats: The amount of clinical and demographic metadata varied by source and participant and was provided uncurated.

This clonotype originated in a human donor in a cohort sampled during active COVID-19. The material sequenced was peripheral blood.

In nucleotides, the sequence is TGCAGTGCTCTTCCTCTCAATGAGCAGTTCTTC. The translation is CSALPLNEQFF. This receptor chain uses TRBV20-1 and TRBJ2-1; there is no confident call for the D gene. Spanning cysteine to phenylalanine, the CDR3 consists of 11 amino acids. Here the CDR3 DNA is all that survives: 33 bases in frame from base 1. Taken from the germline V gene (reference sequence), the CDR1 and CDR2 loops are DFQATT and SNEGSKA. Between the V and J ends, shortened by 5 bases and 6 bases respectively, the junction contains 8 bases.